The T cell receptor (beta chain) under discussion was sequenced for a study of T cell responses to AZD1222 COVID-19 vaccine (dated by TCRdb to the early 2020s). Concerning the study at large: AZD1222 recipients with second doses at about 4 weeks or about 12 weeks were pooled, because spike-specific TCR depth and breadth did not differ between schedules. A total of about 230 trial participants underwent TCR sequencing, of whom 207 received two doses of AZD1222 and some 26 received two doses of the MenACWY control vaccine. Enrollment into the trials was organized by age into subgroups of 18-55, 56-69 and 70-plus years, and those subgroups contained approximately 150, 30 and 60 TCR-sequenced participants, respectively. Overall results and qualifications from the work: A significant rise in spike-specific TCR breadth and depth was observed after two AZD1222 doses relative to day 0 and relative to MenACWY recipients. The vaccine-associated CD4 TCRs covered the entire spike protein, and the dominant responses fell in regions 160-218 and 743-854. Participants were mostly white British, with more females than males. The authors suggested clonal diversity may have been underestimated. In the small 56-69-year group, the increase in depth fell short of significance, most likely because of low power. Because no samples from the day 14 peak response were available, repertoires could be characterized only after the peak T cell response. Epitopes outside the regions mutated in the B.1.351 and B.1.1.7 variants were reportedly recognized by nearly half of the unique spike-specific TCRs. Conclusions about previously exposed vaccinees are limited, since just six AZD1222 recipients were seropositive for SARS-CoV-2 at baseline.

This specimen's time point label, interpreted: baseline before first vaccination. The vaccinee samples were drawn from two UK trials, COV001 and COV002, one of which was a single-blind randomized controlled phase 2/3 trial testing AZD1222 (ChAdOx1 nCoV-19) in healthy adults. For TCRbeta chain sequencing, PBMC samples from trial participants were taken at day 0 and at day 28 after the second dose. The CDR3 starts with the cysteine, ends with the phenylalanine, and has 13 residues. Kept here is only the CDR3 DNA, which spans 39 bases and is read in frame from base 1. V is shortened by 7 bases, J by 1 base, and the region joining them spans 10 bases. CDR1 is given as SGHNT and CDR2 as YENEEA, both from the germline V gene. A note on this clone: The target of this receptor is not known. Base quality data are lacking; no much larger clone is found one base away.

The CDR3 regions of human TCRbeta chains were subjected to immunosequencing. On the study's bioinformatics: Repertoire TCRs were checked for matches against a reference library of SARS-CoV-2-specific TCRs that had been generated using the MIRA antigen-specificity platform. Breadth was defined as the fraction of unique TCRs that were SARS-CoV-2-associated. Depth was defined as the fraction of total T cells that were SARS-CoV-2-associated. Using the MIRA data, each spike-specific TCR was assigned both to the spike region to which the TCR was reactive and to a CD4 or CD8 class. Log10-transformed breadth and depth values were compared by one-way ANOVA with Sidak's multiple comparisons tests. Here the immuneACCESS table is served through TCRdb, limited to in-frame sequences with V and J called. Missing clones are a known gap in these copies; in checked studies unresolved V genes cover under half, and the rest lacks a known reason. V, J and clone size reflect that table, while D and trimming were determined from the DNA. Counted in this sample were about 98,000 clones; approximately 81% of them appeared once. In total, the top ten clones hold about a sixth of the sample.

Recombination joined TRBV11-3 with TRBJ1-1, with TRBD1 tentatively as D gene (6 bases match). This TCR was recovered from an adult in good health. The sample consisted of peripheral blood, taken on day 0 of AZD1222 vaccination. The CDR3 amino acid sequence is: CASTLTGNTEAFF. The DNA sequence reads TGTGCCAGCACCCTGACAGGGAACACTGAAGCTTTCTTT.